This is a list of T cell receptor beta chains from one sample in a study of blood T cell repertoires in COVID-19. Using immunoSEQ multiplex PCR, the repertoire was profiled, and TCRdb retains in-frame clones only, with some absent. The sample includes tens of thousands of clones, roughly nine tenths seen only once; the top ten take 1.6%. The sample was peripheral blood. These receptors originate from a man aged 60 to 69 with acute or convalescent COVID-19. CDR3s include the opening cysteine and the closing phenylalanine or tryptophan. A D gene is named only where the DNA matches it firmly.

CDR3 protein | D gene | V gene | CDR3 length | J gene
CASSPQINEKLFF | NA | TRBV4-1 | 13 | TRBJ1-4
CASSDRAEAFF | NA | TRBV25-1 | 11 | TRBJ1-1
CASSLQGSFWQFQKLFF | TRBD1 | TRBV5-6 | 17 | TRBJ1-4
CASSLRGVPAGELFF | TRBD2 | TRBV5-4 | 15 | TRBJ2-2
CASSLEGGGNQPQHF | NA | TRBV7-9 | 15 | TRBJ1-5
CATSSRGEGGEPQHF | NA | TRBV15 | 15 | TRBJ1-5
CASSEARVETQYF | NA | TRBV6-1 | 13 | TRBJ2-5
CASSLNSWNTEAFF | NA | TRBV7-2 | 14 | TRBJ1-1
CATELRTGKPYEQYF | TRBD1 | TRBV15 | 15 | TRBJ2-7
CASRAWWDQPQHF | NA | TRBV2 | 13 | TRBJ1-5
CSVVVGDTNSYEQYF | NA | TRBV29-1 | 15 | TRBJ2-7
CASTEYRQGLTEAFF | TRBD1 | TRBV7-8 | 15 | TRBJ1-1
CATRSGEPYGYTF | NA | TRBV12-3/TRBV12-4 | 13 | TRBJ1-2
CASRAKRTANTEAFF | NA | TRBV3-1/TRBV3-2 | 15 | TRBJ1-1
CASSVVRDTEAFF | NA | TRBV9 | 13 | TRBJ1-1
CASSELQGRSGYTF | NA | TRBV6-1 | 14 | TRBJ1-2
CASSQGRYQPQHF | NA | TRBV3-1/TRBV3-2 | 13 | TRBJ1-5
CASSQDAGWNEQFF | NA | TRBV3-1/TRBV3-2 | 14 | TRBJ2-1
CASSQPTGTSGGWEQFF | TRBD2 | TRBV5-4 | 17 | TRBJ2-1
CASSRTVYNSPLHF | NA | TRBV3-1/TRBV3-2 | 14 | TRBJ1-6
CATSRDISVGSNTEAFF | NA | TRBV15 | 17 | TRBJ1-1
CASSPSSGGGWDTQYF | TRBD2 | TRBV7-2 | 16 | TRBJ2-3
CASTTRAPTNEKLFF | NA | TRBV6-6 | 15 | TRBJ1-4
CASSPGEGQPQHF | NA | TRBV5-1 | 13 | TRBJ1-5
CASSLAGGRGTANIQYF | NA | TRBV5-1 | 17 | TRBJ2-4
CASSQDQSQGVATQYF | NA | TRBV4-2 | 16 | TRBJ2-5
CASSLRGTRNYGYTF | NA | TRBV5-6 | 15 | TRBJ1-2
CSVKVGNRDPDTQYF | NA | TRBV29-1 | 15 | TRBJ2-3
CAWSRKGANTEAFF | TRBD1 | TRBV30 | 14 | TRBJ1-1
CASSLTGNYGYTF | TRBD1 | TRBV25-1 | 13 | TRBJ1-2
CASSQTGYQPQHF | TRBD1 | TRBV12-3/TRBV12-4 | 13 | TRBJ1-5
CASSLDRSPNSPLHF | NA | TRBV27 | 15 | TRBJ1-6
CASSPAGATDTQYF | NA | TRBV6-5 | 14 | TRBJ2-3
CASSLGTSPYQETQYF | TRBD2 | TRBV5-1 | 16 | TRBJ2-5
CASSLGAQETQYF | NA | TRBV5-6 | 13 | TRBJ2-5
CATSDSRGLNTEAFF | TRBD1 | TRBV24-1 | 15 | TRBJ1-1
CASSPAGQAYGYTF | TRBD1 | TRBV4-1 | 14 | TRBJ1-2
CASSYSPSGGYSYAQYF | TRBD2 | TRBV6-2/TRBV6-3 | 17 | TRBJ2-7
CASSQVWDSSTDTQYF | TRBD1 | TRBV4-2 | 16 | TRBJ2-3
CASSLDGVLTQYF | NA | TRBV5-1 | 13 | TRBJ2-3
CASSRQGGYEQYF | NA | TRBV7-9 | 13 | TRBJ2-7
CASSPRQGAKETQYF | TRBD1 | TRBV5-6 | 15 | TRBJ2-5
CASSLVQTEKLFF | NA | TRBV11-2 | 13 | TRBJ1-4
CASSQVIATNEKLFF | NA | TRBV4-1 | 15 | TRBJ1-4
CASSLGAGPSSGANVLTF | NA | TRBV7-8 | 18 | TRBJ2-6
CASSETGATTGELFF | TRBD1 | TRBV2 | 15 | TRBJ2-2
CASSLQWALTDTQYF | NA | TRBV5-1 | 15 | TRBJ2-3
CASTRDMNTEAFF | NA | TRBV12-3/TRBV12-4 | 13 | TRBJ1-1
CASSEPDRVQETQYF | TRBD1 | TRBV25-1 | 15 | TRBJ2-5